The rows below give T cell receptor beta chains drawn from one sample of a study of T cells after yellow fever vaccination. TCRdb used MiXCR to reprocess the 5' RACE reads, holding one entry per CDR3 protein. The sample holds 300,000 or so distinct CDR3 sequences; around 6.8% are singletons and the top ten take over 15%. The sequencing here drew on PBMCs, taken roughly 45 days after the first yellow fever vaccination. The receptors derive from a man younger than 35 who received the YFV17D yellow fever vaccine. The conserved cysteine and the conserved F or W are not part of the CDR3 here. Fields, in order: J gene, clone size, V gene, CDR3 protein. Not all rows give a size; the values are once, few, many and, for expanded clones, a class.

TRBJ2-5,few,TRBV14,ASSQDHSTGETQY
TRBJ2-1,-,TRBV2,ASSETFPRYNEQF
TRBJ2-2,few,TRBV12-3/TRBV12-4,ASTRGPLGELF
TRBJ1-1,-,TRBV20-1,SVRSGTVNTEAF
TRBJ1-2,-,TRBV6-5,ASSYSTGGTNYGYT
TRBJ2-3,few,TRBV5-1,ASSRRVPPDTQY
TRBJ2-1,many,TRBV7-3,ASSFGQGNEQF
TRBJ2-1,many,TRBV9,ASSVGPGYNEQF
TRBJ2-3,many,TRBV7-2,ASTPVAGMNTQY
TRBJ1-1,many,TRBV5-1,ASSIGTDSYNTEAF
TRBJ2-1,few,TRBV20-1,SANNVEQF
TRBJ2-1,-,TRBV24-1,ATSPRGSGTGPHGEQF
TRBJ2-1,many,TRBV5-1,ASSRDRALNEQF
TRBJ2-5,many,TRBV7-2,ASSFPRGSYQETQY
TRBJ1-4,few,TRBV5-1,ASSSGESTNEKLF
TRBJ1-1,-,TRBV7-3,ASSTAGTPTWAF
TRBJ2-5,few,TRBV4-2,ASSQDRLAGGRAETQY